The 30 T cell receptor beta chains listed next were all sequenced from one sample in a study of blood T cells in healthy people across ages. Through a sample-barcoded 5' primer and a J-beta primer mix, a second PCR was run for roughly 7 to 11 cycles. TCRdb re-analysed the 5' RACE reads in MiXCR, keeping a single row per CDR3 protein. The data show more than 750,000 distinct CDR3 sequences, with roughly 29% seen just once and 10% to 13% held by the top ten. This sample was also put to use in a study of T cells of mothers and their children.

What was sequenced was blood. These TCRs come from a woman between 40 and 55 years old in good health.

This clonotype was observed a handful of times. A much larger clone is a single base away; this may be a read error. CDR3 sequence (DNA): TGTGCCAGCAGCCGGGACCTCACTGAAGCTTTCTTT. As protein: CASSRDLTEAFF. The rearrangement uses TRBV7-9 and TRBJ1-1; a weak D match, TRBD1 (5 bases). Deletions cut 5 bases from V and 4 bases from J, with 8 bases between. The V gene's germline CDR1 is SEHNR and CDR2 FQNEAQ (reference sequence). This CDR3 region has 12 residues.

This sequence joins TRBV29-1 and TRBJ2-2, with D possibly TRBD2 on 6 matching bases. Germline lookup yields CDR1 SQVTM and CDR2 ANQGSEA. Trimming took off 1 base at V and 1 base at J, with 13 bases between the two ends. The CDR3 has 16 amino acids. The DNA for the CDR3 is TGCAGCGTTGAAGTGGCGGGGCCCGAGAACACCGGGGAGCTGTTTTTT. It is translated as CSVEVAGPENTGELFF.

This rearrangement joins TRBV14 to TRBJ2-7; weak D call: TRBD1 (5 bases). The germline gives CDR1 SGHDN, CDR2 FVKESK. The CDR3 is 13 residues long. V dropped 5 bases and J dropped 1 base, with 9 bases sitting between them. CDR3 in amino acids: CASSEDISYEQYF. CDR3 in DNA: TGTGCCAGCAGCGAGGACATTTCCTACGAGCAGTACTTC.

This clonotype occurred a few times. This chain uses TRBV7-2 with TRBJ1-4, with D perhaps TRBD1 (5 bases). This CDR3 has 13 amino acids. Germline values: CDR1 SGHTA, CDR2 FQGNSA. The V gene lost 2 bases and the J gene lost 14 bases, with 15 bases spanning the gap. CDR3 region: CASSLRTAGPLFF. Written as DNA, the CDR3 is TGTGCCAGCAGCTTAAGAACGGCAGGGCCCCTGTTTTTT.

The rearrangement joins TRBV20-1 to TRBJ1-2; D gene ambiguous. Germline CDR1 reads DFQATT; CDR2 reads SNEGSKA (reference sequence). V was shortened by 1 base and J by 2 bases, with 11 bases between the two germline ends. This CDR3 is built from 14 residues. The CDR3 sequence is CSARGPTTNYGYTF. The CDR3, as DNA: TGCAGTGCTAGAGGACCCACCACCAACTATGGCTACACCTTC.

Many counts were recorded for this clonotype. The chain uses TRBV28 and TRBJ1-2; 9 bases are a match to TRBD1. This CDR3 spans 14 amino acids. J was trimmed by 2 bases and V by 6 bases; bases with no gene match: 4. Germline V gene data show CDR1 as MDHEN and CDR2 as SYDVKM. The CDR3 DNA sequence: TGTGCCAGCAGCACGGGACAGGGAAACTATGGCTACACCTTC. Translating gives CASSTGQGNYGYTF.

The genes are TRBV12-3 or TRBV12-4 and TRBJ2-1; TRBD1 is a possible D gene (5 bases). The CDR3 runs to 15 residues. With 6 bases removed from V and 6 bases from J, the gap between germline ends came to 18 bases. In nucleotides, the CDR3 is TGTGCCAGCAGCGTCCATCGACAGTCCCTCAATGAGCAGTTCTTC. This gives the protein CASSVHRQSLNEQFF.

This clonotype has more than one count but fewer than ten. The chain links TRBV7-2 to TRBJ1-3; D remains unclear. CDR3 length: 13 amino acids. Germline-derived CDR1 and CDR2 are SGHTA and FQGNSA. V was clipped by 4 bases and J by 4 bases, with 8 bases between them. CDR3 DNA: TGTGCCAGCAGCTCATCGACAGGAAACACCATATATTTT. This codes for CASSSSTGNTIYF.

The chain employs TRBV7-2 and TRBJ1-3; maybe TRBD1 (5 bases). The CDR3 contains 16 residues. The V end was cut by 2 bases, the J end by 0 bases, with 11 bases between. Germline V lookup: CDR1 SGHTA, CDR2 FQGNSA. Here the CDR3 DNA reads TGTGCCAGCAGCTTACAGGGAATGATCTCTGGAAACACCATATATTTT. It translates to CASSLQGMISGNTIYF.

Turning to this clonotype: A much bigger clone sits one base away, suggesting this may be a read error. Since no conserved phenylalanine or tryptophan closes the CDR3, a read error is the likely cause. The chain links TRBV29-1 to TRBJ2-3; D is uncertain. V lost 7 bases, J lost 6 bases, and 11 bases lay in between. The CDR3 covers 11 residues. Germline lookup yields CDR1 SQVTM and CDR2 ANQGSEA. As DNA, the CDR3 is TGCAGCGACCAACTCGGGGATACGCAGTATTTG. Translating it yields CSDQLGDTQYL.

This clonotype was picked up a small number of times. The CDR3 bases are TGCGCCAGCAGCCAAGAGACAGTAAGGGAAAAACTGTTTTTT. Its translation: CASSQETVREKLFF. The J gene is TRBJ1-4, the V gene TRBV4-1, with a tentative D call TRBD1 (5 bases). V lost 0 bases to trimming and J lost 8 bases, with 10 bases between them. The CDR3 loop spans 14 amino acids. Germline-derived CDR1 and CDR2 are MGHRA and YSYEKL.

As regards this clonotype: A much larger clone sits a single nucleotide away, making a read error possible. The chain carries TRBV28 and TRBJ2-7; a weak D match, TRBD2 (5 bases). This CDR3 comprises 14 residues. Trimming pared 6 bases from V and 2 bases from J, leaving 14 bases between. CDR1 and CDR2 (germline): MDHEN, SYDVKM. The CDR3 loop is CASRPGGPTYEQYF. The CDR3 DNA reads TGTGCCAGCAGACCGGGCGGGCCCACCTACGAGCAGTACTTC.

In this sample, this clonotype turned up a few times. The V and J genes are TRBV12-3 or TRBV12-4 and TRBJ2-7; 7 nucleotides align to TRBD1. This CDR3 is built from 15 residues. The trim removed 6 bases at V and 7 bases at J, leaving 15 bases unmatched. The CDR3 loop reads CASSRHQGDLGEQYF. The CDR3 DNA sequence: TGTGCCAGCAGCCGTCATCAGGGGGATCTAGGGGAGCAGTACTTC.

Remarks on this clonotype: A much bigger clone sits one base away, suggesting this may be a read error. The rearrangement joins TRBV9 to TRBJ2-7, with D hard to call. This CDR3 region has 15 residues. Germline CDR1 reads SGDLS; CDR2 reads YYNGEE. The CDR3 DNA is TGTGTCAGCAGCGTGTCTGTGGCTACAGCCTACGAGCAGTACTTC. Translated, it gives CVSSVSVATAYEQYF.

This clonotype was recorded many times. The V call is TRBV20-1, the J call TRBJ2-3; maybe TRBD2 (6 bases). Trimming stripped 8 bases from V and 0 bases from J, with 15 bases between. This CDR3 has 14 amino acids. CDR1 is DFQATT and CDR2 is SNEGSKA in the germline V gene (reference sequence). CDR3 coding DNA: TGCAGTCCTCTCTCGGCGGGGAGCACAGATACGCAGTATTTT. Translating gives CSPLSAGSTDTQYF.

This clonotype appeared a few times. This CDR3 is CSATNGRGAYEQYF. The CDR3 region has the DNA TGCAGTGCCACGAACGGACGGGGGGCGTACGAGCAGTACTTC. This chain links TRBV20-1 with TRBJ2-7, with D possibly matching TRBD2 (7 bases). Germline CDR1 DFQATT, CDR2 SNEGSKA (reference sequence). The CDR3 runs to 14 residues. The V end lost 6 bases, the J end lost 4 bases, and 19 bases lay between the germline ends.

This clonotype was recorded a few times. The chain uses TRBV27 and TRBJ2-1; TRBD1 matches 9 bases. CDR3 length: 15 amino acids. The trim removed 6 bases at V and 8 bases at J, leaving 11 bases unmatched. Germline V gene lookup returns CDR1 MNHEY and CDR2 SMNVEV (reference sequence). The CDR3 sequence: CASSRRGTGQYEQFF. The CDR3 DNA sequence: TGTGCCAGCAGCCGGAGAGGGACAGGGCAATATGAGCAGTTCTTC.

This clonotype appeared many times. The chain combines TRBV29-1 with TRBJ1-2; D is ambiguous. Trimming left V 8 bases short and J 1 base short, with 11 bases between. Per the germline V gene, CDR1 is SQVTM and CDR2 is ANQGSEA. The length of the CDR3 is 12 residues. The CDR3 sequence is CSTRKSNYGYTF. The CDR3 DNA sequence: TGCAGCACCAGAAAAAGTAACTATGGCTACACCTTC.

There are many counts of this clonotype. J is TRBJ1-3 and V is TRBV12-3 or TRBV12-4, with unresolved D. This CDR3 contains 17 residues. V was trimmed by 6 bases and J by 4 bases, leaving 22 bases between them. CDR3 nucleotide sequence: TGTGCCAGCAGGATGTTGCCGGGCTTCGGAGGGGGAAACACCATATATTTT. The encoded protein is CASRMLPGFGGGNTIYF.

In its sample, this clonotype was seen a few times. The chain employs TRBV24-1 and TRBJ2-1; D remains ambiguous. Germline values: CDR1 KGHDR, CDR2 SFDVKD. CDR3 length equals 16 residues. V lost 4 bases and J 0 bases, leaving 12 bases between the germline ends. The CDR3 is CATSDQDASSYNEQFF. DNA for the CDR3: TGTGCCACCAGTGACCAAGACGCGAGCTCCTACAATGAGCAGTTCTTC.

As regards this clonotype: It may be a read error: a sequence one base away is much more abundant. V is TRBV2 and J is TRBJ2-4, with D perhaps being TRBD1 or TRBD2 (5 bases each). This CDR3 comprises 11 residues. The V end was cut by 6 bases, the J end by 13 bases, with 13 bases between. CDR1 is SNHLY, CDR2 FYNNEI, per germline. The CDR3 DNA follows: TGTGCCAGCAGGGGGGAGATAGGGCAGTACTTC. The encoded protein is CASRGEIGQYF.

The chain has TRBV20-1 and TRBJ1-3, with D possibly TRBD1 on 5 matching bases. Germline CDR1 reads DFQATT; CDR2 reads SNEGSKA (reference sequence). There are 15 residues in the CDR3. Trimming stripped 2 bases from V and 2 bases from J, with 13 bases between. CDR3 nucleotide sequence: TGCAGTGCTAGACCCAGGGCTTTTACTGGAAACACCATATATTTT. The encoded protein is CSARPRAFTGNTIYF.

The CDR3 nucleotides read TGCGCCAGCAGCTTTCAGTCAAAGGCCAACACTGAAGCTTTCTTT. Translating it yields CASSFQSKANTEAFF. The chain is built from TRBV5-1 and TRBJ1-1; D is ambiguous. Trimming left V 2 bases short and J 2 bases short, with 13 bases between. The CDR3 has 15 residues. CDR1 is SGHRS, CDR2 YFSETQ, per germline.

V usage is TRBV11-2 and J usage is TRBJ2-5; 12 bases align to TRBD1. Germline lookup yields CDR1 SGHAT and CDR2 FQNNGV. This CDR3 region has 14 residues. V shed 9 bases, J shed 5 bases, and the junction held 7 bases outside the gene matches. The CDR3 DNA follows: TGTGCCAGTGTCCCGGGACAGGGGGCCGAGACCCAGTACTTC. The encoded protein is CASVPGQGAETQYF. Based on the CDR3 plus reference TRBV11-2 and TRBJ2-5, the full variable domain is EAGVAQSPRYKIIEKRQSVAFWCNPISGHATLYWYQQILGQGPKLLIQFQNNGVVDDSQLPKDRFSAERLKGVDSTLKIQPAKLEDSAVYLCASVPGQGAETQYFGPGTRLLVL.

Details on this clonotype: It is likely a read error, because the conserved phenylalanine at the end of the CDR3 is missing. The chain is built from TRBV5-5 and TRBJ2-5; tentatively, D is TRBD1 or TRBD2 (5 bases each). Trimming cost V 4 bases and J 5 bases, with 21 bases left between them. CDR1 and CDR2 (germline): SGHKS, YYEKEE (reference sequence). CDR3 length equals 16 residues. The CDR3: CASSVDGTRVFETQYC. DNA for the CDR3: TGTGCCAGCAGCGTGGACGGGACGCGGGTATTCGAGACCCAGTACTGC.

The chain recombines TRBV10-3 with TRBJ2-4, with D possibly being TRBD1 or TRBD2 (5 bases each). With the DNA end fitting TRBJ2-7 better, the J assignment may be wrong. The CDR3 spans 16 residues. Germline V gene lookup returns CDR1 ENHRY and CDR2 SYGVKD. The CDR3 DNA sequence: TGTGCCATCAGTGTGGGGGTAGTCGGTGCTTATGCCGAGCAGTACTTC. Residues: CAISVGVVGAYAEQYF.

This clonotype was recorded many times. J is TRBJ2-3 and V is TRBV6-5; tentative D call: TRBD2 (7 bases). Between the trimmed V and J ends, which lost 8 bases and 6 bases, there was a span of 15 bases. In germline, CDR1 is MNHEY, CDR2 SVGAGI. The CDR3 sequence is 13 residues long. CDR3 amino acids: CASQRGGRDTQYF. The CDR3 DNA reads TGTGCCAGCCAAAGGGGGGGAAGGGATACGCAGTATTTT.

This clonotype was seen a single time. This chain uses TRBV28 with TRBJ1-2; a weak D match, TRBD1 (6 bases). The CDR3 contains 16 residues. V lost 2 bases and J lost 0, with 13 bases in between. The V gene's germline CDR1 is MDHEN and CDR2 SYDVKM. CDR3: CASSLGGAAANYGYTF. CDR3 in DNA: TGTGCCAGCAGTTTAGGGGGGGCCGCAGCTAACTATGGCTACACCTTC.

This clonotype showed up just a few times. CDR3 nucleotide sequence: TGCAGTGCTCAGGGAGGCAGGACAGGCTCGTACAATGAGCAGTTCTTC. Amino acid sequence: CSAQGGRTGSYNEQFF. V is TRBV20-1 and J is TRBJ2-1, with a tentative D call TRBD1 (7 bases). The germline V gene encodes CDR1 DFQATT and CDR2 SNEGSKA (reference sequence). The CDR3 runs 16 residues. V shed 5 bases and J shed 4 bases, with 21 bases lying between them.

This clonotype was observed at least ten times. This rearrangement joins TRBV3-1 to TRBJ1-2; D is undetermined. The germline V gene encodes CDR1 LGHDT and CDR2 YNNKEL (reference sequence). The V gene lost 5 bases and the J gene lost 2 bases, with 24 bases spanning the gap. The CDR3 consists of 18 residues. The CDR3 loop reads CASSSLRGAHRHNYGYTF. CDR3 DNA: TGTGCCAGCAGCTCCCTTCGGGGTGCACATCGCCACAACTATGGCTACACCTTC. The full variable domain, in which reference TRBV3-1 and TRBJ1-2 provide the parts outside the CDR3, is DTAVSQTPKYLVTQMGNDKSIKCEQNLGHDTMYWYKQDSKKFLKIMFSYNNKELIINETVPNRFSPKSPDKAHLNLHINSLELGDSAVYFCASSSLRGAHRHNYGYTFGSGTRLTVV.